This passage covers 5 T cell receptor beta chains from one sample sequenced in a study of molecular identifiers for immune sequencing clone quantification. TCRdb redid the calling of the PCR reads with MiXCR, one entry per CDR3 protein. The data hold about 640,000 distinct CDR3 sequences, with less than 20% observed a single time. Sample: naive CD8+ T cells from blood, with Jurkat cell RNA spiked in. The subset denotes: FACS-sorted CD8+CD4-CCR7+CD45RA+ naive T cells. All receptors derive from a human donor in good health. Some libraries in this study had Jurkat cell RNA spiked in.

This clonotype was observed once. J is TRBJ2-1 and V is TRBV5-1; TRBD2 matches 10 bases. J was trimmed by 5 bases and V by 3 bases; bases with no gene match: 8. Germline V gene lookup returns CDR1 SGHRS and CDR2 YFSETQ. The CDR3 length is 16 residues. In DNA, the CDR3 is TGCGCCAGCAGCTCAGCCATAGCGGGAGGAGACAATGAGCAGTTCTTC. Residues: CASSSAIAGGDNEQFF.

This clonotype was seen only a few times. This chain uses TRBV15 with TRBJ2-3; 10 nucleotides match TRBD2. V was clipped by 9 bases and J by 1 base; unmatched bases: 10. Germline V CDR1 and CDR2: LNHNV, YYDKDF (reference sequence). CDR3 size: 16 residues. CDR3 coding DNA: TGTGCCACGAGCGGGAGGGCCCCGAAAGGCACAGATACGCAGTATTTT. Amino acid sequence: CATSGRAPKGTDTQYF.

This clonotype was picked up many times. The chain recombines TRBV4-1 with TRBJ1-6; D may be TRBD1 (5 bases). Trimming took 2 bases from V and 7 from J, leaving 9 bases between them. CDR3 length equals 14 residues. Germline V lookup: CDR1 MGHRA, CDR2 YSYEKL. The CDR3 bases are TGCGCCAGCAGCCAAATCGGGGGGAATTCACCCCTCCACTTT. This encodes CASSQIGGNSPLHF.

This clonotype came up many times. This chain links TRBV6-2 or TRBV6-3 with TRBJ2-7, with unresolved D. The germline CDR1 and CDR2 sequences are MNHEY and SVGEGT. V shed 6 bases and J shed 3 bases, with 21 bases lying between them. The CDR3 sequence is 16 residues long. The CDR3 here is CASSTPPGIGVYEQYF. CDR3 DNA sequence: TGTGCCAGCAGCACCCCTCCGGGCATAGGTGTCTACGAGCAGTACTTC.

In this sample, this clonotype turned up many times. In DNA form, the CDR3 reads TGTGCCAGCAGCTTGGTCCCCAGTGGAGGCAGCCCGGACAATGAGCAGTTCTTC. This gives the protein CASSLVPSGGSPDNEQFF. The rearrangement uses TRBV5-5 and TRBJ2-1, with D possibly matching TRBD2 (5 bases). This CDR3 region has 18 residues. CDR1 SGHKS and CDR2 YYEKEE come from the germline V gene (reference sequence). Trimming shortened V by 0 bases and J by 5 bases, and 21 bases separated the two germline ends. Full variable domain (outside the CDR3, taken from reference TRBV5-5 and TRBJ2-1): DAGVTQSPTHLIKTRGQQVTLRCSPISGHKSVSWYQQVLGQGPQFIFQYYEKEERGRGNFPDRFSARQFPNYSSELNVNALLLGDSALYLCASSLVPSGGSPDNEQFFGPGTRLTVL.